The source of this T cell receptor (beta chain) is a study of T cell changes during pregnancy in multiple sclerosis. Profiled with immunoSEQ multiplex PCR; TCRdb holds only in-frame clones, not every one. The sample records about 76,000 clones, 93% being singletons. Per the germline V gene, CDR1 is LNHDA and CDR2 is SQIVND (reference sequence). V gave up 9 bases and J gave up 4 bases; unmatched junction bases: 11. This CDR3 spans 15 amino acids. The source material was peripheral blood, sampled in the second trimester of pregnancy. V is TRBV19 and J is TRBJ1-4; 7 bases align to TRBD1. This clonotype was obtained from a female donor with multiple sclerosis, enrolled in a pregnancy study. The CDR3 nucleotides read TGTGCCAGCGCGACAGGGAGTGAATATAATGAAAAACTGTTTTTT. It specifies CASATGSEYNEKLFF. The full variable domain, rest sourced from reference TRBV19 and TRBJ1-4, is DGGITQSPKYLFRKEGQNVTLSCEQNLNHDAMYWYRQDPGQGLRLIYYSQIVNDFQKGDIAEGYSVSREKKESFPLTVTSAQKNPTAFYLCASATGSEYNEKLFFGSGTQLSVL.